This T cell receptor (beta chain) is from a study of cytomegalovirus exposure and HLA in healthy donors. Whole-study results and caveats: Testing in vitro showed a few CMV-associated chains specific for CMV antigens.

The PCR used 60 Vbeta and 13 Jbeta primers. Authors' analysis steps: A later analysis tallied approximately 80 million unique TCR beta chains, about 9.9 million of them shared. Profiling relied on immunoSEQ multiplex PCR, and the TCRdb table lists in-frame clones only, not all of them. D and trimming come from the DNA, and the V and J calls and clone size come from that table. The profile covers some 150,000 clones, with 65% to 80% appearing a single time and more than 4% taken by the ten largest. Points on this clone: Its matching antigen is unknown. This specimen includes other DNA sequences encoding the same CDR3.

CDR3 length: 14 residues. Losses at the gene ends were 6 bases for V and 5 bases for J; bases not matched to a gene: 8. CDR1 is SGHRS and CDR2 is YFSETQ in the germline V gene. Material for sequencing was PBMCs. The sequence was obtained from a man aged 35 to 55 in good health and CMV-seronegative. The rearrangement uses TRBV5-1 and TRBJ1-1; 9 bases fit TRBD1. Written as DNA, the CDR3 is TGCGCCAGCATCAATACAGGGGGCGGGACTGAAGCTTTCTTT. Translated: CASINTGGGTEAFF.